These T cell receptor beta chains were read from a single sample in a study of T cell responses to AZD1222 COVID-19 vaccine. TCRdb's copy holds only in-frame clones and misses some; the assay was immunoSEQ multiplex PCR. The sample records about 130,000 clones, about 93% being singletons. Sequencing used peripheral blood, obtained on day 0 of AZD1222 vaccination. Receptors were obtained from an adult in good health. Both conserved end residues are part of each CDR3. Each record gives: D gene, clone size, V gene, J gene, CDR3 DNA, CDR3 protein. D genes are given only for firm matches. The size field is filled for only some rows; it gives once, few, many or a size class.

d_call: .
clone_size: .
v_call: TRBV3-1/TRBV3-2
j_call: TRBJ1-2
cdr3_nt: TGTGCCAGCAGCCCACAGGCCCTCTATGGCTACACCTTC
cdr3_aa: CASSPQALYGYTF

d_call: .
clone_size: .
v_call: TRBV7-2
j_call: TRBJ2-5
cdr3_nt: TGTGCCAGCAGCTTAGAGGGGACCCAGTACTTC
cdr3_aa: CASSLEGTQYF

d_call: .
clone_size: .
v_call: TRBV3-1/TRBV3-2
j_call: TRBJ2-7
cdr3_nt: TGTGCCAGCAGCCAAGGACACCGTACCTCCTACGAGCAGTACTTC
cdr3_aa: CASSQGHRTSYEQYF

d_call: .
clone_size: .
v_call: TRBV5-1
j_call: TRBJ2-3
cdr3_nt: TGCGCCAGCAGCCTTAGACAGGGCACAGATACGCAGTATTTT
cdr3_aa: CASSLRQGTDTQYF

d_call: .
clone_size: .
v_call: TRBV12-5
j_call: TRBJ1-5
cdr3_nt: TGTGCTAGTGGTCGCTCCCAAGTCGGTAGTAATCAGCCCCAGCATTTT
cdr3_aa: CASGRSQVGSNQPQHF

d_call: .
clone_size: .
v_call: TRBV4-1
j_call: TRBJ1-6
cdr3_nt: TGCGCCAGCAGCCAACTCCCGCCAGGGTATAATTCACCCCTCCACTTT
cdr3_aa: CASSQLPPGYNSPLHF

d_call: TRBD2
clone_size: .
v_call: TRBV6-1
j_call: TRBJ2-3
cdr3_nt: TGTGCCAGCAGTGAACTAGCGGGGGGGCCAGATACGCAGTATTTT
cdr3_aa: CASSELAGGPDTQYF

d_call: .
clone_size: .
v_call: TRBV27
j_call: TRBJ1-6
cdr3_nt: TGTGCCAGCAGTTCGGACAGATATAATTCACCCCTCCACTTT
cdr3_aa: CASSSDRYNSPLHF

d_call: .
clone_size: .
v_call: TRBV7-6
j_call: TRBJ2-5
cdr3_nt: TGTGCCAGCAGCTTATGGCTTCCCAGGGCGGCCCAAGAGACCCAGTACTTC
cdr3_aa: CASSLWLPRAAQETQYF

d_call: TRBD1
clone_size: .
v_call: TRBV19
j_call: TRBJ1-2
cdr3_nt: TGTGCCAGTGGTCAGGGACAGGGACTTAACTATGGCTACACCTTC
cdr3_aa: CASGQGQGLNYGYTF

d_call: .
clone_size: .
v_call: TRBV30
j_call: TRBJ1-5
cdr3_nt: TGTGCCTGGAGTGTTCTCGAAGGGCAGCCCCAGCATTTT
cdr3_aa: CAWSVLEGQPQHF

d_call: .
clone_size: .
v_call: TRBV11-2
j_call: TRBJ2-7
cdr3_nt: TGTGCCAGCAGCTTAGTCCCCTCGGGACAATACCCCCACGAGCAGTACTTC
cdr3_aa: CASSLVPSGQYPHEQYF

d_call: .
clone_size: few
v_call: TRBV3-1/TRBV3-2
j_call: TRBJ1-2
cdr3_nt: TGTGCCAGCAGCCAAGAGTCAGAGGCAATGGGGGACTATGGCTACACCTTC
cdr3_aa: CASSQESEAMGDYGYTF

d_call: .
clone_size: once
v_call: TRBV9
j_call: TRBJ1-2
cdr3_nt: TGTGCCAGCAGCGTCGGCGACCCAAACTATGGCTACACCTTC
cdr3_aa: CASSVGDPNYGYTF

d_call: TRBD2
clone_size: .
v_call: TRBV7-9
j_call: TRBJ2-3
cdr3_nt: TGTGCCAGCAGCACCGGACTAGCGGGGGTCGCAGATACGCAGTATTTT
cdr3_aa: CASSTGLAGVADTQYF

d_call: .
clone_size: .
v_call: TRBV4-2
j_call: TRBJ1-1
cdr3_nt: TGTGCCAGCAGCCAAAGGTTCACTGAAGCTTTCTTT
cdr3_aa: CASSQRFTEAFF

d_call: .
clone_size: .
v_call: TRBV19
j_call: TRBJ1-3
cdr3_nt: TGTGCCAGTAGGTCCCGGGACGTCTCTGGAAACACCATATATTTT
cdr3_aa: CASRSRDVSGNTIYF

d_call: .
clone_size: .
v_call: TRBV9
j_call: TRBJ2-2
cdr3_nt: TGTGCCAGCAGCGTCGATTCACCATCGAACACCGGGGAGCTGTTTTTT
cdr3_aa: CASSVDSPSNTGELFF

d_call: .
clone_size: .
v_call: TRBV9
j_call: TRBJ2-2
cdr3_nt: TGTGCCAGCAGCGTAGAGGGGGGGATTAACACCGGGGAGCTGTTTTTT
cdr3_aa: CASSVEGGINTGELFF

d_call: .
clone_size: few
v_call: TRBV6-6
j_call: TRBJ1-2
cdr3_nt: TGTGCCAGCAGTTACGAGGCATCTGGAGGCTACACCTTC
cdr3_aa: CASSYEASGGYTF

d_call: .
clone_size: .
v_call: TRBV6-1
j_call: TRBJ1-5
cdr3_nt: TGTGCCAGCAGTGAAGCTTTCAATCAGCCCCAGCATTTT
cdr3_aa: CASSEAFNQPQHF

d_call: TRBD1
clone_size: .
v_call: TRBV4-2
j_call: TRBJ1-1
cdr3_nt: TGTGCCAGCAGCCAAGAGGAGGGGGCCCCCGGCGGGGCTTTCTTT
cdr3_aa: CASSQEEGAPGGAFF

d_call: TRBD1
clone_size: once
v_call: TRBV6-5
j_call: TRBJ1-2
cdr3_nt: TGTGCCAGCAGTTACGTGGGGGACAGGGAGGTCTATGGCTACACCTTC
cdr3_aa: CASSYVGDREVYGYTF

d_call: .
clone_size: .
v_call: TRBV5-1
j_call: TRBJ1-3
cdr3_nt: TGCGCCAGCAGCTTGACAGCCGCCGGCGGAAACACCATATATTTT
cdr3_aa: CASSLTAAGGNTIYF

d_call: .
clone_size: .
v_call: TRBV6-6
j_call: TRBJ1-2
cdr3_nt: TGTGCCAGCAATACCCTACAGGGCCGCTATGGCTACACCTTC
cdr3_aa: CASNTLQGRYGYTF

d_call: .
clone_size: .
v_call: TRBV5-1
j_call: TRBJ1-1
cdr3_nt: TGCGCCAGCAGCCCCGGAAGGCTGAACACTGAAGCTTTCTTT
cdr3_aa: CASSPGRLNTEAFF

d_call: .
clone_size: .
v_call: TRBV10-3
j_call: TRBJ1-4
cdr3_nt: TGTGCCATCAGCCCGACTGACAGGCTGGGTGAAAAACTGTTTTTT
cdr3_aa: CAISPTDRLGEKLFF

d_call: .
clone_size: .
v_call: TRBV4-1
j_call: TRBJ1-1
cdr3_nt: TGCGCCAGCAGCCAAGAATCCGCGTTGTACACTGAAGCTTTCTTT
cdr3_aa: CASSQESALYTEAFF

d_call: .
clone_size: .
v_call: TRBV5-1
j_call: TRBJ2-2
cdr3_nt: TGCGCCAGCACCAATGGTGGTACGATTAACACCGGGGAGCTGTTTTTT
cdr3_aa: CASTNGGTINTGELFF

d_call: TRBD1
clone_size: .
v_call: TRBV10-1
j_call: TRBJ1-2
cdr3_nt: TGCGCCAGCAGTCAGGGGGACAGGTCTAACTATGGCTACACCTTC
cdr3_aa: CASSQGDRSNYGYTF

d_call: TRBD1
clone_size: .
v_call: TRBV11-2
j_call: TRBJ1-2
cdr3_nt: TGTGCCAGCAGCGACTATCGGACAGGGGTATATGGCTACACCTTC
cdr3_aa: CASSDYRTGVYGYTF

d_call: .
clone_size: .
v_call: TRBV3-1/TRBV3-2
j_call: TRBJ1-5
cdr3_nt: TGTGCCAGCAGCCAATTGGGTAGCAATCAGCCCCAGCATTTT
cdr3_aa: CASSQLGSNQPQHF

d_call: .
clone_size: .
v_call: TRBV2
j_call: TRBJ1-6
cdr3_nt: TGTGCCAGCAGTGAAGCCCGACTGAATTCACCCCTCCACTTT
cdr3_aa: CASSEARLNSPLHF

d_call: .
clone_size: .
v_call: TRBV27
j_call: TRBJ1-1
cdr3_nt: TGTGCCAGCAGTTTATCCCCTCGACCGAACACTGAAGCTTTCTTT
cdr3_aa: CASSLSPRPNTEAFF

d_call: TRBD1
clone_size: .
v_call: TRBV2
j_call: TRBJ1-2
cdr3_nt: TGTGCCAGCAGGGCAGACAGGGAGGATGGCTACACCTTC
cdr3_aa: CASRADREDGYTF

d_call: .
clone_size: .
v_call: TRBV5-4
j_call: TRBJ1-2
cdr3_nt: TGTGCCAGCAGTTTCCAGGGAGGGTATGGCTACACCTTC
cdr3_aa: CASSFQGGYGYTF

d_call: .
clone_size: .
v_call: TRBV10-3
j_call: TRBJ1-2
cdr3_nt: TGTGCCATCAGTGAGCGGGACACGGCGGGCTACACCTTC
cdr3_aa: CAISERDTAGYTF

d_call: .
clone_size: .
v_call: TRBV7-2
j_call: TRBJ2-7
cdr3_nt: TGTGCCAGCAGCCAGCTCAACATCCACGAGCAGTACTTC
cdr3_aa: CASSQLNIHEQYF

d_call: TRBD1
clone_size: .
v_call: TRBV3-1/TRBV3-2
j_call: TRBJ2-5
cdr3_nt: TGTGCCAGCAGAACAGGGGGAGAGACCCAGTACTTC
cdr3_aa: CASRTGGETQYF

d_call: TRBD1
clone_size: .
v_call: TRBV6-5
j_call: TRBJ1-6
cdr3_nt: TGTGCCGGGGGACAGGCCTATAATTCACCCCTCCACTTT
cdr3_aa: CAGGQAYNSPLHF

d_call: .
clone_size: .
v_call: TRBV10-3
j_call: TRBJ2-3
cdr3_nt: TGTGCCATCAGTGAGGGGGTCGGCACGCTTGGGGATACGCAGTATTTT
cdr3_aa: CAISEGVGTLGDTQYF

d_call: TRBD1
clone_size: .
v_call: TRBV5-4
j_call: TRBJ2-7
cdr3_nt: TGTGCCAGCAGCTCTCCGGGACAGCCCCACGAGCAGTACTTC
cdr3_aa: CASSSPGQPHEQYF

d_call: .
clone_size: .
v_call: TRBV5-1
j_call: TRBJ2-1
cdr3_nt: TGCGCCAGCAGCTTGGCGGGGGGCCTTTACAATGAGCAGTTCTTC
cdr3_aa: CASSLAGGLYNEQFF

d_call: .
clone_size: .
v_call: TRBV6-5
j_call: TRBJ2-5
cdr3_nt: TGTGCCAGCAGCCTAGATACCGAAGAGACCCAGTACTTC
cdr3_aa: CASSLDTEETQYF

d_call: .
clone_size: .
v_call: TRBV5-1
j_call: TRBJ1-5
cdr3_nt: TGCGCCAGCAGCCCGGATAGAGGGGGTCCCGGCCAGCCCCAGCATTTT
cdr3_aa: CASSPDRGGPGQPQHF

d_call: .
clone_size: .
v_call: TRBV5-6
j_call: TRBJ1-4
cdr3_nt: TGTGCCAGCAGCCCCGGACACACGGCGGGTGAAAAACTGTTTTTT
cdr3_aa: CASSPGHTAGEKLFF